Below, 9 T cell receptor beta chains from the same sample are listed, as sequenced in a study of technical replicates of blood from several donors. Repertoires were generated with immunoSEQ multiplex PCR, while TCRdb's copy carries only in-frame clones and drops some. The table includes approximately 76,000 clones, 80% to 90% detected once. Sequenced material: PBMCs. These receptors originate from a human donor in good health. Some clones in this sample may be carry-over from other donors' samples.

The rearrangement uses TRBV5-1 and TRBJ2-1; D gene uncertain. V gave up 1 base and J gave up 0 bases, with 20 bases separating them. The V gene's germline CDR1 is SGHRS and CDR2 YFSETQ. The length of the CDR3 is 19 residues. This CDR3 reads CASSLRVLTASSSYNEQFF. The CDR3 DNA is TGCGCCAGCAGCTTGAGAGTCCTAACTGCCTCGAGCTCCTACAATGAGCAGTTCTTC. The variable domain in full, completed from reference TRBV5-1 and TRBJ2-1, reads KAGVTQTPRYLIKTRGQQVTLSCSPISGHRSVSWYQQTPGQGLQFLFEYFSETQRNKGNFPGRFSGRQFSNSRSEMNVSTLELGDSALYLCASSLRVLTASSSYNEQFFGPGTRLTVL.

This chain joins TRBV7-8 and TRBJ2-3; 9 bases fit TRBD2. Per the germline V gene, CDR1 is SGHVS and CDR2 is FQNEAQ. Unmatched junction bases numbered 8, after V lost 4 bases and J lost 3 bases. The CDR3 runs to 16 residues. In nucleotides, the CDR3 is TGTGCCAGCAGCTGGTCGCGCGGGGGGGTAACAGATACGCAGTATTTT. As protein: CASSWSRGGVTDTQYF.

The CDR3 nucleotides are TGTGCCAGCAGCTTAGAAGGGGGTCGTGCTGAAGCTTTCTTT. This codes for CASSLEGGRAEAFF. The rearrangement uses TRBV13 and TRBJ1-1, with a weak D call TRBD1 (6 bases). The CDR3 is 14 amino acids. Trimming removed 1 base from V and 6 bases from J, with 12 bases in between. Germline CDR1 PRHDT, CDR2 FYEKMQ (reference sequence).

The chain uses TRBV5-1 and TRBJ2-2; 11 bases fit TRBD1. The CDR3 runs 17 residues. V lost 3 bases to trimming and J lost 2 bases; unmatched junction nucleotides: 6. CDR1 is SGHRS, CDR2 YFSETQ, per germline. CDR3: CASSSVRTGGNTGELFF. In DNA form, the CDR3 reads TGCGCCAGCAGCTCCGTACGGACAGGGGGCAACACCGGGGAGCTGTTTTTT.

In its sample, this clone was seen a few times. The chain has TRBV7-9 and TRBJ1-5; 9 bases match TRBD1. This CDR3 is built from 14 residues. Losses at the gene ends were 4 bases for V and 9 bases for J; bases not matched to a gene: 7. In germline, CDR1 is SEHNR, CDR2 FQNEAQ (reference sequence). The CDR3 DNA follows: TGTGCCAGCAGCTCGACAGGGGGTTCGGGGCCCCAGCATTTT. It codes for CASSSTGGSGPQHF.

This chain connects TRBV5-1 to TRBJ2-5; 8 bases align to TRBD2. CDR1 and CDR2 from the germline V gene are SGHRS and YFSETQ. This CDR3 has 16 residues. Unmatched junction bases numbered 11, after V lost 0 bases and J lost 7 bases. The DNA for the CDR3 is TGCGCCAGCAGCTTGGAGGTTAGCGGGACCCCCTGGACCCAGTACTTC. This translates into CASSLEVSGTPWTQYF.

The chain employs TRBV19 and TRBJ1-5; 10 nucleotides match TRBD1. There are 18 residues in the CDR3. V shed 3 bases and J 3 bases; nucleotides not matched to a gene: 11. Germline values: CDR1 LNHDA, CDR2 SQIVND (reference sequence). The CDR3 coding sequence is TGTGCCAGTAGTATGCCTGGGGACAGGGGCTTTCTCAATCAGCCCCAGCATTTT. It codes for CASSMPGDRGFLNQPQHF.

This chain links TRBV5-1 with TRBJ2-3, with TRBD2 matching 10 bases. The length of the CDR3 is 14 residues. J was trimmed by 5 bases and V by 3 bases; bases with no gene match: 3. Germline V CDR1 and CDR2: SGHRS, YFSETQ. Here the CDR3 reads CASSYLAGEDTQYF. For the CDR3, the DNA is TGCGCCAGCAGCTACCTAGCGGGAGAAGATACGCAGTATTTT.

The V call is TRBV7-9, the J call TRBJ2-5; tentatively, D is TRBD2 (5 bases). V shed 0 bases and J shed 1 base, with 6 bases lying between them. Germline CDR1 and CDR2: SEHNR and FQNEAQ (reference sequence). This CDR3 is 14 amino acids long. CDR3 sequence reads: CASSLARGQETQYF. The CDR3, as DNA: TGTGCCAGCAGCTTAGCTCGGGGCCAAGAGACCCAGTACTTC.